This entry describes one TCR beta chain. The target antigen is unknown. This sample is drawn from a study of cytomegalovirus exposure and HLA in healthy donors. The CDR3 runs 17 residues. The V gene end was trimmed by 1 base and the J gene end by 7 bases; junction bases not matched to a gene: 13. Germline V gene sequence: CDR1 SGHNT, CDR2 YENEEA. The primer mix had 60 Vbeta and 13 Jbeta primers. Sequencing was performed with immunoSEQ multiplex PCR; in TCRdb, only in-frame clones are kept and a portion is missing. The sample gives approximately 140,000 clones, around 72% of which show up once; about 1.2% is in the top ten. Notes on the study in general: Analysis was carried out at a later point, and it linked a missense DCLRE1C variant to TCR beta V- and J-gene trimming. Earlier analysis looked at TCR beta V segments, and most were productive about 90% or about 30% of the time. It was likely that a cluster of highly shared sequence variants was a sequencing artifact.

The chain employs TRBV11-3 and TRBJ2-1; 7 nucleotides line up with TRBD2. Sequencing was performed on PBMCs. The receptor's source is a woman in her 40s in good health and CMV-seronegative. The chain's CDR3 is CASSLGFERDLGNEQFF. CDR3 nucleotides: TGTGCCAGCAGCTTAGGATTTGAGCGGGACCTGGGGAATGAGCAGTTCTTC.